The 20 T cell receptor beta chains below were found in one sample sequenced in a study of PD-1 blockade in classical Hodgkin lymphoma. The sample's time point: cycle 4 day 1 (C4D1), after six to seven weeks of nivolumab. Brentuximab vedotin exposure varied, and every patient relapsed after autologous stem cell transplantation. Here immunoSEQ multiplex PCR was the method, and the copy in TCRdb shows in-frame clones only, minus some. The sample has fewer than 95,000 clones; about 83% are singletons. The sample consisted of peripheral blood mononuclear cells (PBMCs), taken before the fourth cycle of nivolumab. The receptors stem from a human donor with classical Hodgkin lymphoma.

V usage is TRBV10-1 and J usage is TRBJ2-1; D remains ambiguous. The CDR3 length is 14 residues. From germline, CDR1 is WNHNN and CDR2 SYGVQD (reference sequence). The ends were cut back, 1 base at V and 6 bases at J, with 10 bases in the middle. The CDR3: CASSEFLGGNEQFF. The CDR3 DNA sequence: TGCGCCAGCAGTGAGTTCCTCGGTGGCAATGAGCAGTTCTTC.

The gene calls are TRBV2 and TRBJ2-4; 8 bases map to TRBD1. This CDR3 has 13 residues. The trim removed 6 bases at V and 9 bases at J, leaving 7 bases unmatched. Germline V gene data show CDR1 as SNHLY and CDR2 as FYNNEI. CDR3 amino acids: CASSPGTGIIQYF. The DNA for the CDR3 is TGTGCCAGCAGCCCCGGGACAGGTATCATTCAGTACTTC.

The V gene is TRBV5-8, the J gene TRBJ2-5; TRBD2 agrees at 8 bases. CDR1 is SGHTS, CDR2 YDEGEE, per germline. This CDR3 spans 16 amino acids. The V gene end was trimmed by 4 bases and the J gene end by 2 bases; junction bases not matched to a gene: 10. DNA for the CDR3: TGTGCCAGCAGCACGGGACTAGGGTCCCAACAAGAGACCCAGTACTTC. Protein sequence: CASSTGLGSQQETQYF.

The chain uses TRBV11-2 and TRBJ1-2, with D possibly matching TRBD1 (5 bases). The CDR3 sequence is 13 residues long. Trimming cost V 1 base and J 7 bases, with 10 bases left between them. CDR1 and CDR2 (germline): SGHAT, FQNNGV. The CDR3 DNA follows: TGTGCCAGCAGCTTAGGCAGGGCTAGTGGCTACACCTTC. This gives the protein CASSLGRASGYTF.

The chain recombines TRBV5-1 with TRBJ1-2, with D tentatively TRBD1 (5 bases). Germline V gene data show CDR1 as SGHRS and CDR2 as YFSETQ. This CDR3 is 15 amino acids long. Trimming stripped 2 bases from V and 8 bases from J, with 19 bases between. The CDR3 sequence: CASSLASGRESGYTF. CDR3 sequence (DNA): TGCGCCAGCAGCTTAGCCTCGGGCAGGGAGTCCGGCTACACCTTC.

V gene TRBV28 combines with J gene TRBJ1-2, with D maybe TRBD1 (5 bases). The germline gives CDR1 MDHEN, CDR2 SYDVKM. V lost 2 bases and J 0 bases, leaving 13 bases between the germline ends. The CDR3 extends over 16 amino acids. In nucleotides, the CDR3 is TGTGCCAGCAGTTTAAAAAGGTGGGGCTCTAACTATGGCTACACCTTC. This translates into CASSLKRWGSNYGYTF.

V is TRBV19 and J is TRBJ2-3; 8 bases are shared with TRBD1. Per germline, CDR1 LNHDA and CDR2 SQIVND (reference sequence). The junction had 5 bases not matched to a gene; V was cut back by 8 bases and J by 4 bases. This CDR3 has 13 residues. The CDR3 DNA follows: TGTGCCAGTGGAGCAGGGGGCGCAGATACGCAGTATTTT. Protein: CASGAGGADTQYF.

The V and J genes are TRBV21-1 and TRBJ2-7; the table names TRBD1, a call not compared with the DNA. TRBV21-1 is marked as a pseudogene. The CDR3 is made up of 15 amino acids. The chain's CDR3 is CASSKTGKGTYEQYF. The DNA of the CDR3 is TGTGCCAGCAGCAAAACAGGGAAGGGGACCTACGAGCAGTACTTC.

Only one count was recorded for this clone. J is TRBJ2-3 and V is TRBV7-3; maybe TRBD1 (5 bases). This CDR3 spans 16 amino acids. The germline V gene encodes CDR1 SGHTA and CDR2 FQGTGA. Trimming removed 2 bases at V and 4 bases at J, with 16 bases between. DNA for the CDR3: TGTGCCAGCAGCTTAGGGGCCAGCCGACAGTCAGATACGCAGTATTTT. The encoded protein is CASSLGASRQSDTQYF.

The gene calls are TRBV28 and TRBJ1-5; unclear D gene. The CDR3 is 12 residues long. Germline V gene data show CDR1 as MDHEN and CDR2 as SYDVKM. Trimming took off 2 bases at V and 5 bases at J, with 4 bases between the two ends. CDR3 loop: CASSLRDQPQHF. CDR3 nucleotide sequence: TGTGCCAGCAGTTTAAGAGATCAGCCCCAGCATTTT.

The CDR3 sequence: CASSKPSGERIYEQYF. The CDR3 nucleotides are TGTGCCAGCAGTAAACCCTCGGGGGAGAGAATCTACGAGCAGTACTTC. V is TRBV5-6 and J is TRBJ2-7, with D perhaps TRBD2 (6 bases). The CDR3 extends over 16 amino acids. From germline, CDR1 is SGHDT and CDR2 YYEEEE. The germline V and J ends were trimmed by 5 bases and 3 bases, with 21 bases remaining between them. Full variable domain (rest looked up from reference TRBV5-6 and TRBJ2-7): DAGVTQSPTHLIKTRGQQVTLRCSPKSGHDTVSWYQQALGQGPQFIFQYYEEEERQRGNFPDRFSGHQFPNYSSELNVNALLLGDSALYLCASSKPSGERIYEQYFGPGTRLTVT.

This chain links TRBV18 with TRBJ2-5, with a tentative D call TRBD2 (5 bases). V was trimmed by 5 bases and J by 5 bases, leaving 18 bases between them. From germline, CDR1 is KGHSH and CDR2 LQKENI. The CDR3 is made up of 15 amino acids. The CDR3 DNA sequence: TGTGCCAGCTCATCGAGGACCGTCGGGGATGAGACCCAGTACTTC. Protein: CASSSRTVGDETQYF.

The DNA for the CDR3 is TGTGCCTGGAGTGGGGGGGGAGAGACCCAGTACTTC. Translated, it gives CAWSGGGETQYF. The chain has TRBV30 and TRBJ2-5; 7 bases align to TRBD2. V lost 1 base and J lost 4; bases outside the gene matches: 0. The CDR3 totals 12 residues. The germline V gene encodes CDR1 GTSNPN and CDR2 SVGIG (reference sequence). The whole variable domain, filled in from reference TRBV30 and TRBJ2-5, reads SQTIHQWPATLVQPVGSPLSLECTVEGTSNPNLYWYRQAAGRGLQLLFYSVGIGQISSEVPQNLSASRPQDRQFILSSKKLLLSDSGFYLCAWSGGGETQYFGPGTRLLVL.

This chain's CDR3 is CASSPTGGGRTGELFF. CDR3 coding DNA: TGTGCCAGCAGCCCTACTGGGGGCGGGAGGACCGGGGAGCTGTTTTTT. The gene calls are TRBV5-4 and TRBJ2-2; TRBD2 aligns across 8 bases. Germline V CDR1 and CDR2: SGHNT, YYREEE (reference sequence). The CDR3 consists of 16 residues. Trimming removed 4 bases from V and 5 bases from J; junction bases left unmatched: 10.

A single count supports this clone. This chain joins TRBV28 and TRBJ1-5, with D maybe TRBD1 (5 bases). The CDR3 spans 14 residues. The V gene lost 4 bases and the J gene lost 8 bases, with 15 bases spanning the gap. Germline V gene sequence: CDR1 MDHEN, CDR2 SYDVKM. The CDR3 reads CASSSAGIRKPQHF. The CDR3, as DNA: TGTGCCAGCAGTTCCGCAGGGATAAGGAAGCCCCAGCATTTT.

The rearrangement joins TRBV5-1 to TRBJ2-5, with TRBD2 matching over 10 bases. Losses at the gene ends were 0 bases for V and 5 bases for J; bases not matched to a gene: 7. This CDR3 has 16 residues. Germline V lookup: CDR1 SGHRS, CDR2 YFSETQ. Here the CDR3 reads CASSLVLAGNGETQYF. The DNA of the CDR3 is TGCGCCAGCAGCTTGGTACTAGCGGGGAACGGGGAGACCCAGTACTTC.

This clone was detected a few times. The CDR3 region has the DNA TGTGCCAGCAGCTGGAACGGGAACACTGAAGCTTTCTTT. Protein product: CASSWNGNTEAFF. The chain carries TRBV7-9 and TRBJ1-1; D unclear. The V and J ends lost 4 bases and 1 base respectively, with 7 bases between them. Germline V gene data show CDR1 as SEHNR and CDR2 as FQNEAQ (reference sequence). CDR3 size: 13 residues.

The chain combines TRBV30 with TRBJ2-7; 7 nucleotides match TRBD2. The germline CDR1 and CDR2 sequences are GTSNPN and SVGIG (reference sequence). The V and J ends lost 3 bases and 7 bases, in that order; junction bases with no gene match: 12. The CDR3 has 14 amino acids. The CDR3 DNA is TGTGCCTGGAGCGCCTTTGGGCGGGAGAGGGAGCAGTACTTC. It translates to CAWSAFGREREQYF.

The V and J genes are TRBV10-1 and TRBJ2-3; TRBD2 matches at 7 bases. Unmatched junction bases numbered 4, after V lost 2 bases and J lost 2 bases. The germline V gene encodes CDR1 WNHNN and CDR2 SYGVQD (reference sequence). This CDR3 contains 15 residues. CDR3 amino acids: CASSEAAGATDTQYF. DNA of the CDR3: TGCGCCAGCAGTGAGGCGGCGGGAGCCACAGATACGCAGTATTTT.

The gene calls are TRBV7-2 and TRBJ2-7, with 9 bases matching TRBD2. This CDR3 region has 15 residues. Per the germline V gene, CDR1 is SGHTA and CDR2 is FQGNSA. J lost 7 bases, V lost 5 bases, and 12 bases had no gene match. The CDR3 DNA sequence: TGTGCCAGCAGCCTCTGGCTTAGCGGGAGTGGGGAGCAGTACTTC. Amino acid sequence: CASSLWLSGSGEQYF.